The T cell receptor beta chain under discussion was sequenced for a study of T-cell memory formation after mild COVID-19. Overall study: For the most part, TCR clusters were specific to one donor. Study-wide results and caveats: Pre-infection memory contained some responding clones, which suggested that cross-reactive memory had joined. CD4+ contracting clones were found mainly in CM and EM, and CD8+ ones in EMRA.

This CDR3 has 15 residues. Germline CDR1 SGHNT, CDR2 YYREEE (reference sequence). Trimming removed 1 base from V and 1 base from J, with 12 bases in between. Employing constant-segment primers, 5'RACE generated TCR alpha and TCR beta cDNA libraries bearing sample barcodes and UMIs. TCRdb processed the 5' RACE reads anew with MiXCR; each CDR3 protein has one entry. The sample consists of roughly 350,000 distinct CDR3 sequences, under 30% of them appearing once. This clonotype was observed a few times. Antigen specificity is unknown. This TCR was sampled from an adult woman who had mild COVID-19 (a few samples of this study predate the infection). Cell type and time point are not known. Sequenced material: PBMCs or a T cell subset sorted from them (not recorded which). The chain joins TRBV5-4 to TRBJ2-7, with TRBD2 as a possible D gene (5 bases). CDR3 protein: CASSLPGKRSYEQYF. The CDR3 DNA reads as TGTGCCAGCAGCTTGCCGGGGAAGAGGTCCTACGAGCAGTACTTC.